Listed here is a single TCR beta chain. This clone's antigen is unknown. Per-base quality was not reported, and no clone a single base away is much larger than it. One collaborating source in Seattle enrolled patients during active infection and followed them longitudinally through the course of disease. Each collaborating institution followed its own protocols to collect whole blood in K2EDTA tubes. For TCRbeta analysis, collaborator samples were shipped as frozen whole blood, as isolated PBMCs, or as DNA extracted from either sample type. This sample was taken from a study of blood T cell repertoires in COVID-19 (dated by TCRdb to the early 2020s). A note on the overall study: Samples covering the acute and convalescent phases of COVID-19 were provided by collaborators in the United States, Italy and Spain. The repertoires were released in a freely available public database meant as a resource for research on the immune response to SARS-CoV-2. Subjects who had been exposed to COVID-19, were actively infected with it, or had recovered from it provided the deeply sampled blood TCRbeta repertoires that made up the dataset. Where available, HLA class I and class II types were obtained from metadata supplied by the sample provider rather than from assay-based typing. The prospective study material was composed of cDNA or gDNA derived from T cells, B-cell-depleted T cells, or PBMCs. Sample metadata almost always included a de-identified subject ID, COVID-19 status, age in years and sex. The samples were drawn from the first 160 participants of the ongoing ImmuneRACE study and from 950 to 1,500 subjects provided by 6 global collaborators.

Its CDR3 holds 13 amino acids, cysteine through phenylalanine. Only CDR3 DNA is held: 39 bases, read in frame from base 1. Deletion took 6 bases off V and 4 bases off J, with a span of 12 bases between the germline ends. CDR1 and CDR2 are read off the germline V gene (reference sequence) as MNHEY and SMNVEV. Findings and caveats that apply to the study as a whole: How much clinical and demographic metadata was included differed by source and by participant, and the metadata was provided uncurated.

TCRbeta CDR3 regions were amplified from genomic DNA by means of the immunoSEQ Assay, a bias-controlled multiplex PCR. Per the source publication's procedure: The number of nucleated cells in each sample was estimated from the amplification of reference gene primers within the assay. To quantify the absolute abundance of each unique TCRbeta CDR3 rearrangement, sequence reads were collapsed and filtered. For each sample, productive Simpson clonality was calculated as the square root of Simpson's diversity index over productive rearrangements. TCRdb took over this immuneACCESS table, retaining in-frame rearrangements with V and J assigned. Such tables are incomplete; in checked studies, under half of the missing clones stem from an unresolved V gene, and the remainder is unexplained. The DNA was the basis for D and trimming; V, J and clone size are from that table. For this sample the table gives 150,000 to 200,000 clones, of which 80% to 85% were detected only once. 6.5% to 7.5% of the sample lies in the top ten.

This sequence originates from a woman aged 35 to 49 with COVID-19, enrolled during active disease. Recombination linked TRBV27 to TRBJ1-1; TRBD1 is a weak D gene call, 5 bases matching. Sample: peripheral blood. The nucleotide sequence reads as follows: TGTGCCAGCAGGCGGAGGGGATTCACTGAAGCTTTCTTT. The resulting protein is CASRRRGFTEAFF.